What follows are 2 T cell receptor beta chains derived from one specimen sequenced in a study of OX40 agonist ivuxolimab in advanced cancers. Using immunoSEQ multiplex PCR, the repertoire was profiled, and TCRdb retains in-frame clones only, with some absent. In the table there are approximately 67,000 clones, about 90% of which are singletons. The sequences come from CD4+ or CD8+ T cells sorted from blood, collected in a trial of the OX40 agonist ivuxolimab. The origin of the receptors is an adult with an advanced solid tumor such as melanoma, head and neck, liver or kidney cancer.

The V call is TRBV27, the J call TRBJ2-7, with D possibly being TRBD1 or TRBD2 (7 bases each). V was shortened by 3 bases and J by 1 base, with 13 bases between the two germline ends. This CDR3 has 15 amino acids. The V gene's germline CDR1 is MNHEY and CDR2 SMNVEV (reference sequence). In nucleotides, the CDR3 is TGTGCCAGCAGTTTTACAGGGGACTATTCCTACGAGCAGTACTTC. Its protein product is CASSFTGDYSYEQYF.

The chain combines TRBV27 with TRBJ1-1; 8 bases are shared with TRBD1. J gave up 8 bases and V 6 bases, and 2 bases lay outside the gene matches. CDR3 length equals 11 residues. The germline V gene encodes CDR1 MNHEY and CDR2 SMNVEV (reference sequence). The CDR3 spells CASRQGAEAFF. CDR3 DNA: TGTGCCAGCAGGCAGGGGGCCGAAGCTTTCTTT.